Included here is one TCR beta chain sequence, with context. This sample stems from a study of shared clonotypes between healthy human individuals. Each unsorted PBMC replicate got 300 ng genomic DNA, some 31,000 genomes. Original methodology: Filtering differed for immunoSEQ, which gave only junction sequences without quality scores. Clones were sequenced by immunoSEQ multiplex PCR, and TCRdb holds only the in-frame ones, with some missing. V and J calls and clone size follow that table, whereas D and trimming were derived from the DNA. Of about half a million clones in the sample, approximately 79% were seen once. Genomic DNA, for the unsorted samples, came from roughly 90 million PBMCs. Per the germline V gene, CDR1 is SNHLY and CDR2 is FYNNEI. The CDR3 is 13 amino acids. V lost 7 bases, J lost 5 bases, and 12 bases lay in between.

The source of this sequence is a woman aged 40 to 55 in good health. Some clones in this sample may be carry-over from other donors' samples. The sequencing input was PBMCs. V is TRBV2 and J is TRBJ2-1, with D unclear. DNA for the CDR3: TGTGCCAGCAATAAATTTCAGGACAATGAGCAGTTCTTC. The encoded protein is CASNKFQDNEQFF.